These 20 T cell receptor beta chains were all obtained from the same sample, sequenced in a study of cytomegalovirus exposure and HLA in healthy donors. With 60 Vbeta and 13 Jbeta primers, the PCR was carried out. Sequencing used immunoSEQ multiplex PCR; TCRdb keeps in-frame clones, though not all of them. The data show 150,000 to 200,000 clones, with about 84% seen just once and about 4.9% held by the top ten. The material sequenced was PBMCs. The receptors shown here come from a young man in good health and CMV-seronegative.

The V and J genes are TRBV4-2 and TRBJ2-3, with 7 nucleotides matching TRBD2. This CDR3 is built from 16 residues. After removal of 0 bases from V and 4 bases from J, the junction contained 7 bases not matched to a gene. Germline CDR1 reads LGHNA; CDR2 reads YNFKEQ. The CDR3 protein is CASSQDRASGADTQYF. The CDR3 DNA sequence: TGTGCCAGCAGCCAAGACAGGGCTAGCGGTGCAGATACGCAGTATTTT.

The J gene is TRBJ1-2, the V gene TRBV2; no clear D. Per the germline V gene, CDR1 is SNHLY and CDR2 is FYNNEI. This CDR3 region has 13 residues. With 3 bases removed from V and 4 bases from J, the gap between germline ends came to 9 bases. This CDR3 reads CASSDGGFYGYTF. CDR3 coding DNA: TGTGCCAGCAGTGATGGAGGGTTCTATGGCTACACCTTC.

The chain couples TRBV4-2 to TRBJ1-1; D is undetermined. Between the trimmed V and J ends, which lost 4 bases and 3 bases, there was a span of 12 bases. The CDR3 contains 14 residues. CDR1 is LGHNA and CDR2 is YNFKEQ in the germline V gene. The CDR3 DNA is TGTGCCAGCAGCCGGGCGGGTACTCACACTGAAGCTTTCTTT. Protein: CASSRAGTHTEAFF.

The rearrangement links TRBV28 to TRBJ2-3, with 8 nucleotides matching TRBD2. CDR3 length: 15 residues. From germline, CDR1 is MDHEN and CDR2 SYDVKM. With V trimmed by 6 bases and J by 2 bases, 7 bases remained unmatched. The CDR3 sequence is CASRPGTRHTDTQYF. The DNA of the CDR3 is TGTGCCAGCAGGCCCGGGACTAGACACACAGATACGCAGTATTTT.

The V and J genes are TRBV13 and TRBJ2-3, with TRBD2 matching over 15 bases. Per the germline V gene, CDR1 is PRHDT and CDR2 is FYEKMQ (reference sequence). The CDR3 has 14 amino acids. V lost 5 bases and J lost 6; bases outside the gene matches: 0. CDR3 sequence reads: CASSGLAGGDTQYF. In DNA form, the CDR3 reads TGTGCCAGCAGCGGACTAGCGGGAGGGGATACGCAGTATTTT.

The chain is built from TRBV19 and TRBJ2-1, with D tentatively TRBD2 (7 bases). V was clipped by 4 bases and J by 2 bases, with 12 bases between them. The CDR3 contains 15 residues. Germline values: CDR1 LNHDA, CDR2 SQIVND (reference sequence). This CDR3 is CASSRGGGTYNEQFF. In DNA form, the CDR3 reads TGTGCCAGTAGTAGGGGCGGGGGCACCTACAATGAGCAGTTCTTC.

The chain recombines TRBV2 with TRBJ1-1; D gene unclear. This CDR3 has 10 amino acids. V lost 10 bases and J 6 bases, leaving 9 bases between the germline ends. Germline assignment: CDR1 SNHLY and CDR2 FYNNEI. The CDR3 bases are TGTGCCACCTCCGAGGCTGAAGCTTTCTTT. Its protein product is CATSEAEAFF.

The genes are TRBV6-6 and TRBJ1-1, with D possibly matching TRBD1 (6 bases). The CDR3 is 15 residues long. Germline-derived CDR1 and CDR2 are MNHNY and SVGAGI (reference sequence). Deletions cut 3 bases from V and 4 bases from J, with 15 bases between. CDR3 in amino acids: CASSYSRGGATEAFF. CDR3 coding DNA: TGTGCCAGCAGTTATAGTCGAGGGGGGGCCACTGAAGCTTTCTTT.

The chain combines TRBV7-8 with TRBJ2-6; D possibly corresponds to TRBD2 (6 bases). CDR3 length equals 18 residues. The germline V gene encodes CDR1 SGHVS and CDR2 FQNEAQ. V lost 2 bases, J lost 0 bases, and 14 bases lay in between. DNA of the CDR3: TGTGCCAGCAGCTTATTGGGACTCGCAAGCTCTGGGGCCAACGTCCTGACTTTC. Translated, it gives CASSLLGLASSGANVLTF.

The chain has TRBV7-9 and TRBJ1-2; possible D gene TRBD1, 6 bases. The ends were cut back, 5 bases at V and 4 bases at J, with 14 bases in the middle. Germline lookup yields CDR1 SEHNR and CDR2 FQNEAQ (reference sequence). This CDR3 region has 14 residues. The CDR3 DNA reads as TGTGCCAGCAGCCCAGGGGAGTGGAGCTATGGCTACACCTTC. It codes for CASSPGEWSYGYTF.

This clone was seen just once. The chain joins TRBV6-1 to TRBJ2-3, with a possible D match to TRBD2 (5 bases). The germline V and J ends were trimmed by 4 bases and 2 bases, with 13 bases remaining between them. The V gene's germline CDR1 is MNHNS and CDR2 SASEGT. This CDR3 region has 15 residues. CDR3 DNA sequence: TGTGCCAGCAGTGGGACTCCCTATGACACAGATACGCAGTATTTT. Translation: CASSGTPYDTDTQYF.

This clone showed up just once. At one end the junction does not follow the germline gene, possibly because of a read error. Other DNA sequences within the sample encode an identical CDR3. The rearrangement links TRBV30 to TRBJ1-6, with D possibly being TRBD1 (5 bases). Germline V gene lookup returns CDR1 GTSNPN and CDR2 SVGIG (reference sequence). CDR3 length equals 14 residues. CDR3 amino acids: CAWSLDKYNSPLHF. CDR3 DNA: TGTGCCTGGAGTCTGGACAAGTATAATTCCCCCCTCCACTTT.

This CDR3 is CASSRDSSNQPQHF. The CDR3 DNA follows: TGTGCCAGCAGTCGGGACAGTAGCAATCAGCCCCAGCATTTT. The chain couples TRBV28 to TRBJ1-5; the match to TRBD1 covers 7 bases. Losses at the gene ends were 5 bases for V and 0 bases for J; bases not matched to a gene: 1. CDR3 length: 14 residues. Germline assignment: CDR1 MDHEN and CDR2 SYDVKM. The whole variable domain, remainder taken from reference TRBV28 and TRBJ1-5, is DVKVTQSSRYLVKRTGEKVFLECVQDMDHENMFWYRQDPGLGLRLIYFSYDVKMKEKGDIPEGYSVSREKKERFSLILESASTNQTSMYLCASSRDSSNQPQHFGDGTRLSIL.

This chain joins TRBV29-1 and TRBJ2-7; a possible D gene is TRBD2 (7 bases). The CDR3 runs to 15 residues. The V gene lost 7 bases and the J gene lost 1 base, with 20 bases spanning the gap. Germline CDR1 reads SQVTM; CDR2 reads ANQGSEA. CDR3 nucleotides: TGCAGCGCCGGAGGTCCGCGGGGGCTTTCCTACGAGCAGTACTTC. The encoded protein is CSAGGPRGLSYEQYF.

The chain links TRBV2 to TRBJ2-4; D might be TRBD2 (6 bases). V was pared by 4 bases and J by 8 bases, with 15 bases between. The CDR3 sequence is 14 residues long. Germline V lookup: CDR1 SNHLY, CDR2 FYNNEI. The DNA for the CDR3 is TGTGCCAGCAGTGGAGTGGAGGGGTTTGACATTCAGTACTTC. This sequence encodes CASSGVEGFDIQYF. The whole variable domain, remainder taken from reference TRBV2 and TRBJ2-4, is EPEVTQTPSHQVTQMGQEVILRCVPISNHLYFYWYRQILGQKVEFLVSFYNNEISEKSEIFDDQFSVERPDGSNFTLKIRSTKLEDSAMYFCASSGVEGFDIQYFGAGTRLSVL.

The chain combines TRBV28 with TRBJ2-5; weak D call: TRBD2 (6 bases). Between the trimmed V and J ends, which lost 3 bases and 4 bases, there was a span of 9 bases. The germline CDR1 and CDR2 sequences are MDHEN and SYDVKM. CDR3 length equals 13 residues. The DNA for the CDR3 is TGTGCCAGCAGTTTCCCAGCGGGAGAGACCCAGTACTTC. Encoded protein: CASSFPAGETQYF.

This chain links TRBV19 with TRBJ1-5; D may be TRBD1 (6 bases). Deletions cut 11 bases from V and 3 bases from J, with 11 bases between. Germline V gives CDR1 LNHDA, CDR2 SQIVND (reference sequence). The CDR3 is 12 residues long. CDR3 DNA sequence: TGTGCCGGAGGACAGTTCAATCAGCCCCAGCATTTT. It specifies CAGGQFNQPQHF.

V usage is TRBV6-1 and J usage is TRBJ2-5, with D tentatively TRBD1 (5 bases). This CDR3 contains 15 residues. V lost 2 bases to trimming and J lost 2 bases, with 12 bases between them. In germline, CDR1 is MNHNS, CDR2 SASEGT. CDR3 nucleotide sequence: TGTGCCAGCAGTGAATCCCCAGGGCGACAAGAGACCCAGTACTTC. Amino acid sequence: CASSESPGRQETQYF.

This sequence joins TRBV11-3 and TRBJ2-1; 8 bases align to TRBD2. The CDR3 sequence is 17 residues long. Germline V CDR1 and CDR2: SGHNT, YENEEA. V shed 5 bases, J shed 7 bases, and the junction held 16 bases outside the gene matches. The CDR3 spells CASSGSNPGRAPNEQFF. The CDR3 DNA sequence: TGTGCCAGCAGCGGATCCAACCCCGGGAGGGCTCCTAATGAGCAGTTCTTC.

CDR3 coding DNA: TGCGCCAGCAGCTTGGAAAGGACAGGGGTGGATGGCTACACCTTC. Encoded protein: CASSLERTGVDGYTF. V usage is TRBV5-1 and J usage is TRBJ1-2; TRBD1 aligns across 9 bases. The CDR3 covers 15 residues. Trimming took 0 bases from V and 6 from J; bases not matched to a gene: 6. Germline V CDR1 and CDR2: SGHRS, YFSETQ.